At least ten counts were recorded for the clone carrying this T cell receptor beta chain. Its specificity is unknown. V was pared by 3 bases and J by 10 bases, with 12 bases between. The CDR3 sequence is 12 residues long. CDR1 is DFQATT, CDR2 SNEGSKA, per germline (reference sequence). This record belongs to a study of human T cells and chemical hapten exposure. Study information: In the approximately 24-week study, patients were dosed weekly with diphenylcyclopropenone on the scalp throughout. TCR yield per sample varied, mainly due to pooled library volumes.

TCRdb used MiXCR to reprocess the RACE reads, holding one entry per CDR3 protein. The table shows tens of thousands of distinct CDR3 sequences, with roughly 9.7% occurring only once. Study observations and caveats: Donor immune responses may differ from healthy people's, since all donors had alopecia. PT1 expanded TCR numbers tracked positively with patch test score.

As for time point: pre-sensitization, week 0. This sample's treatment: therapeutic diphenylcyclopropenone sensitization with weekly scalp DPC. Sequences were derived from whole blood, sampled in connection with sensitization to the hapten diphenylcyclopropenone (DPC). The chain recombines TRBV20-1 with TRBJ1-4; D unresolved. This sequence originates from a woman aged 45-65 years with alopecia areata. Some clones in this sample may be carry-over from other donors' samples. The DNA of the CDR3 is TGCAGTGCTAGCTTTCCCCCGGGAAAACTGTTTTTT. Encoded protein: CSASFPPGKLFF.